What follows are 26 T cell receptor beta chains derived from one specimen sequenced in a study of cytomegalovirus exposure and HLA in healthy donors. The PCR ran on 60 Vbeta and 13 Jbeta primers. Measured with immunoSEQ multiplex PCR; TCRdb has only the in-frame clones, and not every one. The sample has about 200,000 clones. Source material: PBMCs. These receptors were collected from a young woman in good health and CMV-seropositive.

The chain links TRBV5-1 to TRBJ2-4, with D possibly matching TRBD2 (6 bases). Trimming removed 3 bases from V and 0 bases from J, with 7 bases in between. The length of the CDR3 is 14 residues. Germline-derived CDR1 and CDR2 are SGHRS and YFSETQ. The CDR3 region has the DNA TGCGCCAGCAGCTGGGGGGTAGCCAAAAACATTCAGTACTTC. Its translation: CASSWGVAKNIQYF.

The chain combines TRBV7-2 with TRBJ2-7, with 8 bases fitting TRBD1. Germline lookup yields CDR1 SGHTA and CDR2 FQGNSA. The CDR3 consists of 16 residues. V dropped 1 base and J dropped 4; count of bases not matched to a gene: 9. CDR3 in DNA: TGTGCCAGCAGCTTAGGACGACCCGGACAGGGATACGAGCAGTACTTC. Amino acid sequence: CASSLGRPGQGYEQYF.

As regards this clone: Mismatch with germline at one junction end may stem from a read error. CDR3 nucleotides: TGTGCCACCAGCAGAGACAGGGTGAAAACTGAAGCTTTCTTT. It yields the protein CATSRDRVKTEAFF. V and J are TRBV15 and TRBJ1-1; weak D call: TRBD1 (5 bases). The CDR3 sequence is 14 residues long. Germline lookup yields CDR1 LNHNV and CDR2 YYDKDF (reference sequence). The full variable domain, rest sourced from reference TRBV15 and TRBJ1-1, is DAMVIQNPRYQVTQFGKPVTLSCSQTLNHNVMYWYQQKSSQAPKLLFHYYDKDFNNEADTPDNFQSRRPNTSFCFLDIRSPGLGDTAMYLCATSRDRVKTEAFFGQGTRLTVV.

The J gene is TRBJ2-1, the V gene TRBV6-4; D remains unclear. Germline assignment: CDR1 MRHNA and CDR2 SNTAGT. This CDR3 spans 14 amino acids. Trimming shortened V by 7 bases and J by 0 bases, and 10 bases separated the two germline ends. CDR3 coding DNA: TGTGCCAGCAAAAGATGGCCCTCCTACAATGAGCAGTTCTTC. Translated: CASKRWPSYNEQFF.

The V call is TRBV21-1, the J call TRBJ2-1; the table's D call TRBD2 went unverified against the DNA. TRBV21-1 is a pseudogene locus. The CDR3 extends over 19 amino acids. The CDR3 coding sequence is TGTGCCAGCAGCAAGGTCCCCCTTTTGGGACTAGCGACCCACAATGAGCAGTTCTTC. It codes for CASSKVPLLGLATHNEQFF.

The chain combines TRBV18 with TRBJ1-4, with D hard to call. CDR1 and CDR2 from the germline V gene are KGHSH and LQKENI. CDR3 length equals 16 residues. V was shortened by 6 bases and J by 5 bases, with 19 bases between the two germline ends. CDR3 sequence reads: CASSDQIPRGNEKLFF. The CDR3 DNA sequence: TGTGCCAGCTCGGACCAAATCCCCCGGGGAAATGAAAAACTGTTTTTT.

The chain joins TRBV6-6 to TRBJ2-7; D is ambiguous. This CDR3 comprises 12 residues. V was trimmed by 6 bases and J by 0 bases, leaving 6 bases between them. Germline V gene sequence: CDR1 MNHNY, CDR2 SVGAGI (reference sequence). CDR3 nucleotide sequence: TGTGCCAGCAGCAGTAACTCCTACGAGCAGTACTTC. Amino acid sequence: CASSSNSYEQYF.

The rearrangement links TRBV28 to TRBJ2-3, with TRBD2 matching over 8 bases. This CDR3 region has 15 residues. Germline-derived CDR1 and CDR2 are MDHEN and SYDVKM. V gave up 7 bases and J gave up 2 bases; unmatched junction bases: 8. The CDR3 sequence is CASKGSGGATDTQYF. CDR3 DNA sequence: TGTGCCAGCAAGGGATCGGGAGGGGCCACAGATACGCAGTATTTT.

The CDR3, as DNA: TGTGCCAGCAGTCCTCTCTCCTACAATGAGCAGTTCTTC. It specifies CASSPLSYNEQFF. The V call is TRBV27, the J call TRBJ2-1; D call uncertain. The CDR3 contains 13 residues. Germline lookup yields CDR1 MNHEY and CDR2 SMNVEV (reference sequence). Trimming cost V 5 bases and J 0 bases, with 5 bases left between them.

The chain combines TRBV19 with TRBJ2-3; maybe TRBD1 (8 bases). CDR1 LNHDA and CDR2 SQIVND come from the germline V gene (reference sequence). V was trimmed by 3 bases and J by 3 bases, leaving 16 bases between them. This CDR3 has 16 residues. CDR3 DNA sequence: TGTGCCAGTAGTATCCCCGACAGGGGAGGGACAGATACGCAGTATTTT. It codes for CASSIPDRGGTDTQYF.

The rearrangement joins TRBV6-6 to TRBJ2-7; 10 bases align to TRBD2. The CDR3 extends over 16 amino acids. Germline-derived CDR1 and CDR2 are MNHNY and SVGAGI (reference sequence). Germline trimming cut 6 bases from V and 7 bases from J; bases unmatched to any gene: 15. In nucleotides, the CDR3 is TGTGCCAGCAGATCCGGGACTAGCGCTGATCCGGAGGAGCAGTACTTC. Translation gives CASRSGTSADPEEQYF.

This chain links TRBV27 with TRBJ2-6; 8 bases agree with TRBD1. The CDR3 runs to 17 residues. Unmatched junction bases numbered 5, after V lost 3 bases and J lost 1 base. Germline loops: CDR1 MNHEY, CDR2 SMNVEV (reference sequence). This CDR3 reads CASSFQGAVSGANVLTF. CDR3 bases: TGTGCCAGCAGTTTCCAGGGGGCGGTGTCTGGGGCCAACGTCCTGACTTTC. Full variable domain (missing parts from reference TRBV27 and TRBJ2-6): EAQVTQNPRYLITVTGKKLTVTCSQNMNHEYMSWYRQDPGLGLRQIYYSMNVEVTDKGDVPEGYKVSRKEKRNFPLILESPSPNQTSLYFCASSFQGAVSGANVLTFGAGSRLTVL.

CDR3 in DNA: TGTGCCAGCAGCTTAGGGCGGTTAGGCACCTCCTACGAGCAGTACTTC. Residues: CASSLGRLGTSYEQYF. The chain employs TRBV7-2 and TRBJ2-7; unclear D gene. Trimming took off 1 base at V and 0 bases at J, with 13 bases between the two ends. The CDR3 covers 16 residues. Per germline, CDR1 SGHTA and CDR2 FQGNSA.

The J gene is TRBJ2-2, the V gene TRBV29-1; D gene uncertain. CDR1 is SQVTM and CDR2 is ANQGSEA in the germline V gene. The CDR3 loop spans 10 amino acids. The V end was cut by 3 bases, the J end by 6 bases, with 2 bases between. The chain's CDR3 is CSVDAGELFF. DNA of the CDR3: TGCAGCGTTGACGCCGGGGAGCTGTTTTTT.

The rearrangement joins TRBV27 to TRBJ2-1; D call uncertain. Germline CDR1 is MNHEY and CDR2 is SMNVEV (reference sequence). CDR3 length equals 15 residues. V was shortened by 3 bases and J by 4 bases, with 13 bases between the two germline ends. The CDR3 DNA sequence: TGTGCCAGCAGTTTGGAGACGCCGCGTTACAATGAGCAGTTCTTC. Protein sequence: CASSLETPRYNEQFF.

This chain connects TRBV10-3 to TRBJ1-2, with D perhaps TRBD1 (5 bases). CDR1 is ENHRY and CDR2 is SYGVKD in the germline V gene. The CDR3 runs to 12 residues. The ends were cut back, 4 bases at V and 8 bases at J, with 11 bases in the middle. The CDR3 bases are TGTGCCATCAGTGTTGTCAGGGAAGGCTACACCTTC. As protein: CAISVVREGYTF.

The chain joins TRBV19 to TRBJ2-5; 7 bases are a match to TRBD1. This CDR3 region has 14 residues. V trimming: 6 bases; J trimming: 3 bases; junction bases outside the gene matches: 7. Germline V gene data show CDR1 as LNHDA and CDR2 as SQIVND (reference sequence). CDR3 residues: CASSPTGFKETQYF. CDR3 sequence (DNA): TGTGCCAGTAGCCCGACAGGGTTTAAAGAGACCCAGTACTTC.

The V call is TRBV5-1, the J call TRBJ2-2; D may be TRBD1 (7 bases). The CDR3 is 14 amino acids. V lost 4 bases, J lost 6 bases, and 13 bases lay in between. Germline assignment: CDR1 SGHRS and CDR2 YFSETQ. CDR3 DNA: TGCGCCAGCAGCAGAGACAGGGAGGCCGGGGAGCTGTTTTTT. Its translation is CASSRDREAGELFF.

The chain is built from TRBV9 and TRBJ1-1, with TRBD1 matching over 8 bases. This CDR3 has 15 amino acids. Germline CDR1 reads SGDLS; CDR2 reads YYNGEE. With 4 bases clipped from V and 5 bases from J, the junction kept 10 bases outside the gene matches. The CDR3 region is CASSPQQGAWTEAFF. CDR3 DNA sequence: TGTGCCAGCAGCCCCCAGCAGGGGGCGTGGACTGAAGCTTTCTTT. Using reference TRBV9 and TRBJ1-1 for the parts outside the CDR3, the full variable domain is DSGVTQTPKHLITATGQRVTLRCSPRSGDLSVYWYQQSLDQGLQFLIQYYNGEERAKGNILERFSAQQFPDLHSELNLSSLELGDSALYFCASSPQQGAWTEAFFGQGTRLTVV.

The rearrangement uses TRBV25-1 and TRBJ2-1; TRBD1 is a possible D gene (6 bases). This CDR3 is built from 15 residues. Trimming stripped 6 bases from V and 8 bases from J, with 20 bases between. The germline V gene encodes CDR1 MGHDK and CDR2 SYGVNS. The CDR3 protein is CASSDDRTVKYEQFF. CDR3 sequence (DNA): TGTGCCAGCAGCGACGACAGGACGGTAAAGTATGAGCAGTTCTTC.

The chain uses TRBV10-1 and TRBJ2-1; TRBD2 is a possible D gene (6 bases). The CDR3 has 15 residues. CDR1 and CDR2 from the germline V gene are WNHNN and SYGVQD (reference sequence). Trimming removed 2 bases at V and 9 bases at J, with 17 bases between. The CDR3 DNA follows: TGCGCCAGCAGTGAGAATGTCGGGTCAGCGGGTGAGCAGTTCTTC. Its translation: CASSENVGSAGEQFF.

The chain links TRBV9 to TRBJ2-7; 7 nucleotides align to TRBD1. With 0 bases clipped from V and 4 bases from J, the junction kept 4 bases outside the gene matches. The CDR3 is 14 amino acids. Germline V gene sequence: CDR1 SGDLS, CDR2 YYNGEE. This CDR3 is CASSVAGTAYEQYF. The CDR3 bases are TGTGCCAGCAGCGTAGCTGGGACAGCTTACGAGCAGTACTTC.

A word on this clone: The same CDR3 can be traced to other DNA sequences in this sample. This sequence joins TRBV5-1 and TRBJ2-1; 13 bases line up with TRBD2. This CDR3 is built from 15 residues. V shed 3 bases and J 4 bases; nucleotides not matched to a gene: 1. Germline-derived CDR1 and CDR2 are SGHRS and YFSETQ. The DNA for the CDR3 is TGCGCCAGCAGCTCGGGACTAGCGGGGTACAATGAGCAGTTCTTC. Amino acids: CASSSGLAGYNEQFF. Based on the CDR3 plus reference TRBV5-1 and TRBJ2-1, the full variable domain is KAGVTQTPRYLIKTRGQQVTLSCSPISGHRSVSWYQQTPGQGLQFLFEYFSETQRNKGNFPGRFSGRQFSNSRSEMNVSTLELGDSALYLCASSSGLAGYNEQFFGPGTRLTVL.

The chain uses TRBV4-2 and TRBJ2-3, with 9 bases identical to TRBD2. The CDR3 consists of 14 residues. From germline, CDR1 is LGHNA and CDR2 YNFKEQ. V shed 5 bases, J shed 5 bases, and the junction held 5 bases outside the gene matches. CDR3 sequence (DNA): TGTGCCAGCAGCGGGGCGGGGGGGCGAGATACGCAGTATTTT. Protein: CASSGAGGRDTQYF.

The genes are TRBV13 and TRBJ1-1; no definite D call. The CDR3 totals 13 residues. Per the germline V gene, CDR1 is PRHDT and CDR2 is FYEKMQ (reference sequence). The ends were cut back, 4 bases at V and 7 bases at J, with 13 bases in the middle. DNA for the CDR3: TGTGCCAGCAGCTCGCTCCATGGCAATGAAGCTTTCTTT. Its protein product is CASSSLHGNEAFF.

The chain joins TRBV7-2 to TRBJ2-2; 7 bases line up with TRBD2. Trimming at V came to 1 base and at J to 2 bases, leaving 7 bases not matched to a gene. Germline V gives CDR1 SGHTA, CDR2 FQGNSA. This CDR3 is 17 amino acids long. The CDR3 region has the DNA TGTGCCAGCAGCTTAGGGGCTAGCGGACGTAACACCGGGGAGCTGTTTTTT. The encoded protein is CASSLGASGRNTGELFF.